The TCR beta chain under discussion was sequenced for a study of blood T cells in healthy people across ages. Study results and caveats: The recorded TCR beta diversity per million T cells decreased in a roughly linear manner with age.

In each sample, at least 7 million PBMCs were isolated. Remarks on this clonotype: No antigen is known for it.

Germline lookup yields CDR1 DFQATT and CDR2 SNEGSKA (reference sequence). V lost 3 bases, J lost 5 bases, and 19 bases stayed unmatched. This CDR3 is 18 amino acids long. Sample-barcoded 5' priming and a J-beta primer mix drove a second PCR of 7 to 11 cycles. TCRdb independently ran MiXCR on the 5' RACE reads; one entry per CDR3 protein. In the table there are approximately 600,000 distinct CDR3 sequences, approximately 59% of which are singletons. The chain employs TRBV20-1 and TRBJ1-2, with 9 bases lining up with TRBD1. The origin of this receptor is a man in his sixties in good health. The sample consisted of blood. The CDR3 here is CSASRAGQGPLSEYGYTF. The CDR3 nucleotides are TGCAGTGCTAGCCGGGCCGGACAGGGGCCCCTCTCAGAGTATGGCTACACCTTC.